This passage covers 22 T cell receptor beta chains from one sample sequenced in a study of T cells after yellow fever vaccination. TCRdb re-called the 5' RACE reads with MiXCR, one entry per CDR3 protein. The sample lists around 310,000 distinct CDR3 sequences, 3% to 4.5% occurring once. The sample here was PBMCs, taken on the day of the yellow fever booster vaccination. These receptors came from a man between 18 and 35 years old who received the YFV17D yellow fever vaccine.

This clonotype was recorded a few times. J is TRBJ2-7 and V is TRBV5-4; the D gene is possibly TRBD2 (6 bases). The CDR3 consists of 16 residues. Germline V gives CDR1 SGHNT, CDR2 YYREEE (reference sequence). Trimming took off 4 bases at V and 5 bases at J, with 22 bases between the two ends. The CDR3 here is CASSGWGDLGRHEQYF. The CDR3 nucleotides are TGTGCCAGCAGCGGGTGGGGGGACCTAGGGCGCCACGAGCAGTACTTC.

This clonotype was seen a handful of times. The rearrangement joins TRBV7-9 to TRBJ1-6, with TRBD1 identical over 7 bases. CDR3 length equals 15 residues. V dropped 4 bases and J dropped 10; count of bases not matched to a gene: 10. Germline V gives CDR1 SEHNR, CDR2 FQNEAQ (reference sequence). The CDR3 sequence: CASSSTGDQGSPLHF. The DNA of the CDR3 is TGTGCCAGCAGCTCCACAGGGGACCAAGGATCACCCCTCCACTTT.

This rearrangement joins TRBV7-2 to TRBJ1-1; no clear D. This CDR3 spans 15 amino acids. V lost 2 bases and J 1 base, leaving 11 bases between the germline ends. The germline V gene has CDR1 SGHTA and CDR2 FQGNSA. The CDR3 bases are TGTGCCAGCAGCTTATTTGGGGAGGGGAACACTGAAGCTTTCTTT. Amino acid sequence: CASSLFGEGNTEAFF.

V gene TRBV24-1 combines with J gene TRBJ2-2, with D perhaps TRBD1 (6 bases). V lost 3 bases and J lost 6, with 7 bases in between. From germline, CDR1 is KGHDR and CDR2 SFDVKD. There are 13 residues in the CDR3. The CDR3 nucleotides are TGTGCCACCAGTGATCAGGGGTCCGGGGAGCTGTTTTTT. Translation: CATSDQGSGELFF.

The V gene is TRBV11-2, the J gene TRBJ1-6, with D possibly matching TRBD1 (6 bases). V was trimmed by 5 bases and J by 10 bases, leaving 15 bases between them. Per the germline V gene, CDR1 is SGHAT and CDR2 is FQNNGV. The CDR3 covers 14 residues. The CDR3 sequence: CASSPRTVQSPLHF. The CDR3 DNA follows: TGTGCCAGCAGCCCCCGGACAGTTCAGTCACCCCTCCACTTT.

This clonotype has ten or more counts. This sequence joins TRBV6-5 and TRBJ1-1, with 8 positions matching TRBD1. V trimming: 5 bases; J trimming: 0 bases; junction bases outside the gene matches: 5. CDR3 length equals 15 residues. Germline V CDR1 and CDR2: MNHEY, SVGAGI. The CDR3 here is CASSPRDRMNTEAFF. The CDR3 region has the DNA TGTGCCAGCAGTCCCAGGGACAGGATGAACACTGAAGCTTTCTTT.

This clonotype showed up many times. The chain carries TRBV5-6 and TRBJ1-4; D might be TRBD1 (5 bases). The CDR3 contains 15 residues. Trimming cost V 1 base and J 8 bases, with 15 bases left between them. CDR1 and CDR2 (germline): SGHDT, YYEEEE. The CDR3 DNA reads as TGTGCCAGCAGCTTGTTCGGGGCAGGAGGAGAAAAACTGTTTTTT. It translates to CASSLFGAGGEKLFF.

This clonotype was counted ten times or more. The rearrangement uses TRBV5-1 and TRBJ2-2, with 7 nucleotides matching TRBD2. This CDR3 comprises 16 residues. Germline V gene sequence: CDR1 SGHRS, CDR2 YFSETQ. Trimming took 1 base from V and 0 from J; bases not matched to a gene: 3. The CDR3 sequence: CASSLLLATNTGELFF. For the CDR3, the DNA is TGCGCCAGCAGCTTGCTACTAGCGACGAACACCGGGGAGCTGTTTTTT.

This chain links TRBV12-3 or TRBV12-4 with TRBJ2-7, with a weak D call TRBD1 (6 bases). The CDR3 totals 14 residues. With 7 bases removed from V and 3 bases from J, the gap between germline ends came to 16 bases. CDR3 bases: TGTGCCAGCAATCCTACAGGGCTCAGCTACGAGCAGTACTTC. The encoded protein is CASNPTGLSYEQYF.

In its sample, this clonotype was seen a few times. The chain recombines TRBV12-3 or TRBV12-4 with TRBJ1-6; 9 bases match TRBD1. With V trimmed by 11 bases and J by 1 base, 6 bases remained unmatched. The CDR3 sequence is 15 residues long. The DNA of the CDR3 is TGTGCCGTCGGGACAGGGAAATCCTATAATTCACCCCTCCACTTT. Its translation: CAVGTGKSYNSPLHF.

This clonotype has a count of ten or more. Written as DNA, the CDR3 is TGCGCCAGCAGCCAAGGAAGCTGGCAGGGTGACGAGCAGTACTTC. Translated, it gives CASSQGSWQGDEQYF. This chain links TRBV4-1 with TRBJ2-7, with D tentatively TRBD1 (5 bases). This CDR3 region has 15 residues. The V end was cut by 1 base, the J end by 5 bases, with 15 bases between. Germline CDR1 MGHRA, CDR2 YSYEKL.

CDR3 loop: CSARDGGQGTYEQYF. CDR3 nucleotides: TGCAGTGCTAGAGATGGCGGACAGGGGACCTACGAGCAGTACTTC. This chain joins TRBV20-1 and TRBJ2-7, with TRBD1 matching over 9 bases. V was clipped by 0 bases and J by 2 bases; unmatched bases: 5. Germline CDR1 is DFQATT and CDR2 is SNEGSKA (reference sequence). CDR3 length: 15 amino acids.

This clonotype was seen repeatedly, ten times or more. The CDR3 here is CASSLEGPWEAGYTF. CDR3 sequence (DNA): TGTGCCAGCAGCTTAGAAGGCCCGTGGGAGGCTGGCTACACCTTC. V and J are TRBV7-2 and TRBJ1-2; D not certain. CDR1 and CDR2 from the germline V gene are SGHTA and FQGNSA. The CDR3 is 15 amino acids. The V end lost 1 base, the J end lost 7 bases, and 16 bases lay between the germline ends.

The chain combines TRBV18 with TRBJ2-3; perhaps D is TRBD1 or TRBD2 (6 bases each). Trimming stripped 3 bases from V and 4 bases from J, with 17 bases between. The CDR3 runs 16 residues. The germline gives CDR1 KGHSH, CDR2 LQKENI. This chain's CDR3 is CASSPLMGGQPDTQYF. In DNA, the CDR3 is TGTGCCAGCTCACCTCTCATGGGGGGCCAACCAGATACGCAGTATTTT.

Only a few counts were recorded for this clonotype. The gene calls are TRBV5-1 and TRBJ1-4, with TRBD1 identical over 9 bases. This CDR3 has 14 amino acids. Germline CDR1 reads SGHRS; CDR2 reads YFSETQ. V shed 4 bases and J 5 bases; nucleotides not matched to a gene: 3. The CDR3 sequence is CASSMTGGNEKLFF. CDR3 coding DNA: TGCGCCAGCAGCATGACAGGGGGAAATGAAAAACTGTTTTTT.

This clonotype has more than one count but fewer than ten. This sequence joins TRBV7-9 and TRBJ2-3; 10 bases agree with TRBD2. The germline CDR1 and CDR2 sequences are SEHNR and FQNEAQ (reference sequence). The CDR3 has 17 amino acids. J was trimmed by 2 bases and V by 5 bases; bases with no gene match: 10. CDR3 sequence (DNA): TGTGCCAGCAGCCCCCTTCTAGCGGGGGCCAACACAGATACGCAGTATTTT. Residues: CASSPLLAGANTDTQYF. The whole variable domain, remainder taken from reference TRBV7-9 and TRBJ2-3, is DTGVSQNPRHKITKRGQNVTFRCDPISEHNRLYWYRQTLGQGPEFLTYFQNEAQLEKSRLLSDRFSAERPKGSFSTLEIQRTEQGDSAMYLCASSPLLAGANTDTQYFGPGTRLTVL.

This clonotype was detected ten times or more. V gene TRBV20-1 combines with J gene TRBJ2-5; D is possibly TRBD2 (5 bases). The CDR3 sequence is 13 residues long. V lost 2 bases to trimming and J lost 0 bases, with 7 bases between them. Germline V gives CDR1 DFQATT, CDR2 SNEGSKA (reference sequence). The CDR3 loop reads CSARMTNQETQYF. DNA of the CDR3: TGCAGTGCTAGAATGACTAACCAAGAGACCCAGTACTTC.

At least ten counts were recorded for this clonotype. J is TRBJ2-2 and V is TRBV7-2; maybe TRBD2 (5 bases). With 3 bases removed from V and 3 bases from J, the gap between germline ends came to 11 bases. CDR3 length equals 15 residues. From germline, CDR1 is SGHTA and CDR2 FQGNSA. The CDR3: CASSLVLAYTGELFF. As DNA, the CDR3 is TGTGCCAGCAGCTTGGTCCTAGCTTACACCGGGGAGCTGTTTTTT.

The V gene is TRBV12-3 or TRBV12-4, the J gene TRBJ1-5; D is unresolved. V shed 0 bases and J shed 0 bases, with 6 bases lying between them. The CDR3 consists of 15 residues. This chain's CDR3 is CASSLAGDSNQPQHF. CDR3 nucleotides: TGTGCCAGCAGTTTAGCGGGAGATAGCAATCAGCCCCAGCATTTT.

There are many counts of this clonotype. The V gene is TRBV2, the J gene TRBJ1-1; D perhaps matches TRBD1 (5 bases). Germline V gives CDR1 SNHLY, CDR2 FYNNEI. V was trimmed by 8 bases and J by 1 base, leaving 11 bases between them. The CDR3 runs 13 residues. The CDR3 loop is CASGSRANTEAFF. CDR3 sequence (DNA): TGTGCCAGCGGGAGCAGGGCGAACACTGAAGCTTTCTTT. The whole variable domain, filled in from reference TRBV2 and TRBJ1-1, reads EPEVTQTPSHQVTQMGQEVILRCVPISNHLYFYWYRQILGQKVEFLVSFYNNEISEKSEIFDDQFSVERPDGSNFTLKIRSTKLEDSAMYFCASGSRANTEAFFGQGTRLTVV.

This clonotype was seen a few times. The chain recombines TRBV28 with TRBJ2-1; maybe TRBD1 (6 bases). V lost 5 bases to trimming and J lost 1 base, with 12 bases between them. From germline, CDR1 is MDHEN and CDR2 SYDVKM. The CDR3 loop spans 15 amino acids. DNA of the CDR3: TGTGCCAGCAGTAGGGCCGGGACATCCTACAATGAGCAGTTCTTC. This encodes CASSRAGTSYNEQFF.

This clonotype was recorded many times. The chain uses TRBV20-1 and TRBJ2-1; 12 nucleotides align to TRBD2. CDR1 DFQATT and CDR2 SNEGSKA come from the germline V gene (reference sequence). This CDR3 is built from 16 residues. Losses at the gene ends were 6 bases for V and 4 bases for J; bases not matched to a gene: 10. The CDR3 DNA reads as TGCAGTGCCCATCCTGCCGGGACTAGCGGGTACAATGAGCAGTTCTTC. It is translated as CSAHPAGTSGYNEQFF.